This T cell receptor (beta chain) was profiled in a study of control samples from healthy donors and cancer patients. The data were produced by immunoSEQ multiplex PCR, yet TCRdb's version contains in-frame clones alone and is incomplete. The profile shows approximately 71,000 clones, roughly 89% of them singletons. Trimming removed 7 bases from V and 7 bases from J; junction bases left unmatched: 9. This CDR3 is 15 amino acids long. Germline assignment: CDR1 SEHNR and CDR2 FQNEAQ (reference sequence). The chain couples TRBV7-9 to TRBJ1-4, with 10 bases that match TRBD1. The sequence was collected from a man in his sixties with lung cancer. Sample: PBMCs. CDR3 region: CASIRQGAGGEKLFF. As DNA, the CDR3 is TGTGCCAGCATCCGACAGGGGGCAGGAGGTGAAAAACTGTTTTTT.